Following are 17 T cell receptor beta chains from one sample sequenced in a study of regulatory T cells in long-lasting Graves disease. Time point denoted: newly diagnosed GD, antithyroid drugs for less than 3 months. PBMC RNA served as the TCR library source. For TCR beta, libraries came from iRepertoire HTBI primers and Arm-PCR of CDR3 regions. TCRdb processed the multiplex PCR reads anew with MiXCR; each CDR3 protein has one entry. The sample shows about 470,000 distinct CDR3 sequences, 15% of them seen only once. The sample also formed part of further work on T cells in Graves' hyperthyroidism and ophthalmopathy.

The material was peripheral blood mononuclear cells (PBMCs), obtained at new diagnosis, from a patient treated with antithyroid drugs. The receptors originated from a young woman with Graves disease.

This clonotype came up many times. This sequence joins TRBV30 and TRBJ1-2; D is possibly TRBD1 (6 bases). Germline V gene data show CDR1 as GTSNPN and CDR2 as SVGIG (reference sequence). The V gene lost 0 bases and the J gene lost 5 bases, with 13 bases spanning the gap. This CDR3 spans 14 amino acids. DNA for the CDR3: TGTGCCTGGAGTGTCGGGGGGACACAGTATGGCTACACCTTC. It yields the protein CAWSVGGTQYGYTF.

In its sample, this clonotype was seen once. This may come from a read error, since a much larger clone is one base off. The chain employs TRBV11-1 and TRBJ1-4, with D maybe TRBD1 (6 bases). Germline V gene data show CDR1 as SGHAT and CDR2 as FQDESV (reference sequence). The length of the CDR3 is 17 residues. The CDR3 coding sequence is TGTGCCAGCAGCCAAACAGGGTCCTCCGCAACTAATGAAAAACTGGTTTTT. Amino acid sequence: CASSQTGSSATNEKLVF.

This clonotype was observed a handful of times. The CDR3 region has the DNA TGCAGCGCACACGGCGGGAGCACCGGGGAGCTGTTTTTT. Its protein is CSAHGGSTGELFF. V gene TRBV29-1 combines with J gene TRBJ2-2, with TRBD2 matching 7 bases. The CDR3 consists of 13 residues. V lost 7 bases to trimming and J lost 4 bases; unmatched junction nucleotides: 6. CDR1 is SQVTM and CDR2 is ANQGSEA in the germline V gene.

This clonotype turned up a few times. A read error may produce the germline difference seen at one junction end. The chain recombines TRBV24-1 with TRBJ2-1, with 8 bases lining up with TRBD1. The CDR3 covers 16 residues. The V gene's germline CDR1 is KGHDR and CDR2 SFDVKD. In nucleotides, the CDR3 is TGTGCCACCAGTGCCGGGACAGGTGGGGCCTACAATAAGCAGTTCTTC. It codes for CATSAGTGGAYNKQFF.

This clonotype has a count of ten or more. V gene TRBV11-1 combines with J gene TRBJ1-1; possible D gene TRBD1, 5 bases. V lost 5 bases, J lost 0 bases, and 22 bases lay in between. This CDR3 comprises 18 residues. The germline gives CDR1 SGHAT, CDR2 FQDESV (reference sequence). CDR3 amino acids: CASSRYGAGKLMNTEAFF. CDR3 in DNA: TGTGCCAGCAGCCGATATGGGGCCGGAAAACTAATGAACACTGAAGCTTTCTTT. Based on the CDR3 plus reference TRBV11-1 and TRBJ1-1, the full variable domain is EAEVAQSPRYKITEKSQAVAFWCDPISGHATLYWYRQILGQGPELLVQFQDESVVDDSQLPKDRFSAERLKGVDSTLKIQPAELGDSAMYLCASSRYGAGKLMNTEAFFGQGTRLTVV.

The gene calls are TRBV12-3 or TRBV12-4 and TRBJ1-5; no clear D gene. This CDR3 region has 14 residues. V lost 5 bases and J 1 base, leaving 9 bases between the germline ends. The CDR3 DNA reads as TGTGCCAGCAGTGAGTGGGGAAGCAATCAGCCCCAGCATTTT. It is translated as CASSEWGSNQPQHF.

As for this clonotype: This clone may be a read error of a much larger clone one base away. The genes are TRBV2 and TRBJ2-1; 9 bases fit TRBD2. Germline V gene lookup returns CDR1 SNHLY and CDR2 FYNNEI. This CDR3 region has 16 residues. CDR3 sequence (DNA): TGTGCCAGCAGTGACCCTAGCGGGAACACCTACAATGAGCAGCTCTTC. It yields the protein CASSDPSGNTYNEQLF. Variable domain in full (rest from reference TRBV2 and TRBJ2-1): EPEVTQTPSHQVTQMGQEVILRCVPISNHLYFYWYRQILGQKVEFLVSFYNNEISEKSEIFDDQFSVERPDGSNFTLKIRSTKLEDSAMYFCASSDPSGNTYNEQLFGPGTRLTVL.

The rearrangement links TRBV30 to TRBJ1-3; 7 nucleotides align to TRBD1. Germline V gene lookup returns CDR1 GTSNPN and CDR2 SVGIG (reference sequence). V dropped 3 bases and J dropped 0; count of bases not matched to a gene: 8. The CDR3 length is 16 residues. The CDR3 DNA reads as TGTGCCTGGAGCGACGGACAGGTGCTCTCTGGAAACACCATATATTTT. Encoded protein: CAWSDGQVLSGNTIYF.

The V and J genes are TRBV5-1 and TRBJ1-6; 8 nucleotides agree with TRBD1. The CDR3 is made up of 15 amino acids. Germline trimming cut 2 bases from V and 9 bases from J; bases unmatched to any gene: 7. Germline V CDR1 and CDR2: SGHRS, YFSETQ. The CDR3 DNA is TGCGCCAGCAGCTTCGGGCAGGGGGCTGGTTCACCCCTCCACTTT. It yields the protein CASSFGQGAGSPLHF.

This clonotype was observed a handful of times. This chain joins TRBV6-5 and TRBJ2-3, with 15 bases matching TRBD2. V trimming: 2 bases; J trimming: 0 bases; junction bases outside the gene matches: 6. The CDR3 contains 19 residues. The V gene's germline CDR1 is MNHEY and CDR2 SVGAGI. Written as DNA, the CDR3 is TGTGCCAGCAGTTACCCCGGGACTAGCGGGAGGAAAAGCACAGATACGCAGTATTTT. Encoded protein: CASSYPGTSGRKSTDTQYF.

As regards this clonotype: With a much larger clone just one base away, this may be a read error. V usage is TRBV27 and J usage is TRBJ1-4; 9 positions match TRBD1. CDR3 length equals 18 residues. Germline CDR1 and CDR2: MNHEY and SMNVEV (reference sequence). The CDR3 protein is CASSFPFGDRDDNGKLFF. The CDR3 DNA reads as TGTGCCAGCAGTTTCCCCTTTGGGGACAGGGACGATAATGGAAAACTGTTTTTT.

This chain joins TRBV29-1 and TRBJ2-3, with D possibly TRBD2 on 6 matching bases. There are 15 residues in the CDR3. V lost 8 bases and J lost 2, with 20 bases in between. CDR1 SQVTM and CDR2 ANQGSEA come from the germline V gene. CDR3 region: CSSGGTSKSTDTQYF. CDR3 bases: TGCAGCTCTGGGGGGACGAGTAAGTCCACAGATACGCAGTATTTT.

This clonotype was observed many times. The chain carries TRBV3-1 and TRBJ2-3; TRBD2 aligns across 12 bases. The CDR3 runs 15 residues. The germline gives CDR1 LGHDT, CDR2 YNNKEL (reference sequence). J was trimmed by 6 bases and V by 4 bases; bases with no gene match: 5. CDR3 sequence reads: CASSLLAGGRDTQYF. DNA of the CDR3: TGTGCCAGCAGCCTACTAGCGGGAGGAAGGGATACGCAGTATTTT.

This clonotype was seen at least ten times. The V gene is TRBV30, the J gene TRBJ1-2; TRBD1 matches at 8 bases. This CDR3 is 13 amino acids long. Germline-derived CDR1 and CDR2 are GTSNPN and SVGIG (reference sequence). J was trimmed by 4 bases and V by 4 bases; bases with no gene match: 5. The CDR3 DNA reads TGTGCCTGGAAGACAGGGGCCCTCTATGGCTACACCTTC. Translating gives CAWKTGALYGYTF.

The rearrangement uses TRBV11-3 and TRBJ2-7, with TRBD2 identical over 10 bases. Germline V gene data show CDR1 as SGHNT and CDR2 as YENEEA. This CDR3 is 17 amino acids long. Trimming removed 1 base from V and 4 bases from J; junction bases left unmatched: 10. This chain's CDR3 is CASSLGPPTSGIYEQYF. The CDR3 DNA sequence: TGTGCCAGCAGCTTAGGCCCCCCTACTAGCGGGATATACGAGCAGTACTTC.

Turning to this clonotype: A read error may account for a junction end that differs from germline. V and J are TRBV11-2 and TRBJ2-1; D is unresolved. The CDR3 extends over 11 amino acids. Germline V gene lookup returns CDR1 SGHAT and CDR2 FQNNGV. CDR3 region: CVSSPNNEQFF. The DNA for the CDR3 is TGTGTCAGCAGCCCCAACAATGAGCAGTTCTTC.

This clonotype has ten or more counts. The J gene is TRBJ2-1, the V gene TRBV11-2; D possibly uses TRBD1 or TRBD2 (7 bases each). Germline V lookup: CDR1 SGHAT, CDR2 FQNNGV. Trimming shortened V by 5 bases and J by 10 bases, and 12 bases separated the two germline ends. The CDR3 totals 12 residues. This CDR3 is CASSPGGGEQFF. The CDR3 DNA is TGTGCCAGCAGCCCAGGGGGGGGGGAGCAGTTCTTC.